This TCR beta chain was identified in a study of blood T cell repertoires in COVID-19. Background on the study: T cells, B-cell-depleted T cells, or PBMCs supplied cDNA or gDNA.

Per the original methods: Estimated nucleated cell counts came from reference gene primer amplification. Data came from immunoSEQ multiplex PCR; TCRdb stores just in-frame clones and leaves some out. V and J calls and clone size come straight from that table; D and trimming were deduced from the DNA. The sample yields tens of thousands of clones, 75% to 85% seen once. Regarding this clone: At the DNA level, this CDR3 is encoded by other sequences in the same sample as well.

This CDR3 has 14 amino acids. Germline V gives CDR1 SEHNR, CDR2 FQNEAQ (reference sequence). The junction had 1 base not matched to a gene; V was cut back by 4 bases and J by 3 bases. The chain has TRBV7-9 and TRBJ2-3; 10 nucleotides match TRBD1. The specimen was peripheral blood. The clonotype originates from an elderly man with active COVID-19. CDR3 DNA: TGTGCCAGCAGCTCGGGACAGGGGACAGATACGCAGTATTTT. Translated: CASSSGQGTDTQYF.